The entry below gives a single T cell receptor beta chain sequence along with its context. Each participant's cohort was designated according to participant-reported clinical history. This record comes from a study of blood T cell repertoires in COVID-19. Study as a whole: The cDNA or gDNA used as material had been derived from T cells, B-cell-depleted T cells, or PBMCs.

Original handling: Nucleated cell number was recorded as an estimate derived from reference gene primer amplification. Clones were read by immunoSEQ multiplex PCR, and TCRdb kept only the in-frame ones, dropping some. V, J and clone size are taken as reported in that table, and D and trimming were inferred from the DNA itself. The data show about half a million clones, with roughly nine tenths seen just once and around 8% held by the top ten. Germline CDR1 reads GTSNPN; CDR2 reads SVGIG (reference sequence). The CDR3 totals 17 residues. V dropped 0 bases and J dropped 8; count of bases not matched to a gene: 15.

The chain joins TRBV30 to TRBJ2-2; TRBD1 agrees at 7 bases. The sequenced material came from PBMCs or T cells enriched from blood (not recorded which). The clonotype originates from a woman in her sixties or seventies who had recovered from COVID-19. The CDR3 region is CAWSVYTSQGMPGELFF. The CDR3, as DNA: TGTGCCTGGAGTGTTTATACATCACAGGGGATGCCGGGGGAGCTGTTTTTT.